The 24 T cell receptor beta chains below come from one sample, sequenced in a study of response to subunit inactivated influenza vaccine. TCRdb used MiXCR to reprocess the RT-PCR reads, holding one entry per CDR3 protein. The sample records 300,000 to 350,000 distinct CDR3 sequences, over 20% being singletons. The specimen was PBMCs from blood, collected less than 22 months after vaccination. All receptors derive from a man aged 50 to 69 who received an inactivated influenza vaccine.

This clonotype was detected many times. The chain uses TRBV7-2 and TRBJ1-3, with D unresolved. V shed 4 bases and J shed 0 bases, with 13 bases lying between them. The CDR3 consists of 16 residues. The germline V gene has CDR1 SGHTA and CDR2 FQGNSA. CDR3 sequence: CASSSTGSHSGNTIYF. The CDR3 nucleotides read TGTGCCAGCAGCTCGACCGGGTCCCACTCTGGAAACACCATATATTTT.

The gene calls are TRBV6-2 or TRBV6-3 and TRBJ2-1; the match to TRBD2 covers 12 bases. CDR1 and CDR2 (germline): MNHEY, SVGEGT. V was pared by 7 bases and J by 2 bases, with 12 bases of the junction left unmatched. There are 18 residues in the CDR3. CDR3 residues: CASIPGTSGWRTYNEQFF. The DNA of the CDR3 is TGTGCCAGCATACCCGGGACTAGCGGGTGGAGAACCTACAATGAGCAGTTCTTC.

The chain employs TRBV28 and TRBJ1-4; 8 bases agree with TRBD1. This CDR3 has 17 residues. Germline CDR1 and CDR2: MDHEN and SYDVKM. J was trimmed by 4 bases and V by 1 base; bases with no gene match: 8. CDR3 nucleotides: TGTGCCAGCAGTTTATTAGGCAGGGGGCAGGTTAATGAAAAACTGTTTTTT. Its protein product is CASSLLGRGQVNEKLFF.

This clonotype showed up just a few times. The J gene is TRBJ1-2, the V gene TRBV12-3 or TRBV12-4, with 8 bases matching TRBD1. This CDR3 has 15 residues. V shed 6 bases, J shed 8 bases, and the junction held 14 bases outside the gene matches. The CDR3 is CASSHSGRGREGYTF. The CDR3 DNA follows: TGTGCCAGCAGCCACTCGGGCAGGGGGCGTGAGGGCTACACCTTC.

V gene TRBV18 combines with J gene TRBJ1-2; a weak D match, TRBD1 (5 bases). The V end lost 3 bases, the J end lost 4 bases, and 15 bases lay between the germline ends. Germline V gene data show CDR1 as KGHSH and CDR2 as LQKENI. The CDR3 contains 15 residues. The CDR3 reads CASSPNQGPLYGYTF. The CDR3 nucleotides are TGTGCCAGCTCACCTAATCAGGGACCCCTCTATGGCTACACCTTC.

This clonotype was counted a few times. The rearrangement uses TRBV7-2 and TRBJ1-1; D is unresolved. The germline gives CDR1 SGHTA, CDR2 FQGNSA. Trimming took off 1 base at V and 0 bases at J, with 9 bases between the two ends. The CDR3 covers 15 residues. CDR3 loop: CASSLGWNLNTEAFF. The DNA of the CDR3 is TGTGCCAGCAGCTTAGGATGGAACCTGAACACTGAAGCTTTCTTT.

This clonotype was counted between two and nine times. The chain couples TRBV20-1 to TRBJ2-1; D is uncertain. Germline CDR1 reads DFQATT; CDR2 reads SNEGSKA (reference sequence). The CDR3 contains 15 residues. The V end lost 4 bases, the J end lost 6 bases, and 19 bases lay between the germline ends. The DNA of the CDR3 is TGCAGTGCTATTCAGGATTTCGCAAACCTCAATGAGCAGTTCTTC. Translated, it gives CSAIQDFANLNEQFF.

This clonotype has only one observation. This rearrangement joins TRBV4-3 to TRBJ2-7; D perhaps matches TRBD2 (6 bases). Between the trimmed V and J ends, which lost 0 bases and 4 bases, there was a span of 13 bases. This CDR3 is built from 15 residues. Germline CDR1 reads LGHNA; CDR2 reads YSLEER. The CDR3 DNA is TGCGCCAGCAGCCAAGAAGGAGGGGCCGATTACGAGCAGTACTTC. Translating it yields CASSQEGGADYEQYF.

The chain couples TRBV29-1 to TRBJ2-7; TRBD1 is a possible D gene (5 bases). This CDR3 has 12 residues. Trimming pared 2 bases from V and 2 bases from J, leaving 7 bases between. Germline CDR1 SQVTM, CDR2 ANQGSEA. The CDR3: CSVEKGPYEQYF. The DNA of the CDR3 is TGCAGCGTTGAAAAGGGGCCCTACGAGCAGTACTTC.

CDR3 DNA sequence: TGCGCCAGCAGCTGGACAGGACGAGCAACTAATGAAAAACTGTTTTTT. Protein sequence: CASSWTGRATNEKLFF. V and J are TRBV5-1 and TRBJ1-4; 7 positions match TRBD1. Germline V lookup: CDR1 SGHRS, CDR2 YFSETQ. This CDR3 comprises 16 residues. J lost 0 bases, V lost 3 bases, and 5 bases had no gene match.

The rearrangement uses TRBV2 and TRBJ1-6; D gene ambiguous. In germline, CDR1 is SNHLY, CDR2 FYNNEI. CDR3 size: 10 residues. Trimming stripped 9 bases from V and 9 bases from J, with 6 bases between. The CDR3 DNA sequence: TGTGCCAGTGAATTTTCACCCCTCCACTTT. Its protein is CASEFSPLHF.

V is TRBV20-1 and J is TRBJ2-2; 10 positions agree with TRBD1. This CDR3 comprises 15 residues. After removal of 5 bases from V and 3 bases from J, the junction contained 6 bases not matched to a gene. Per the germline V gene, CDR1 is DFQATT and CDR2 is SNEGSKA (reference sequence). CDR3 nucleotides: TGCAGTGCTCCCCGACAGGGGGCCGACACCGGGGAGCTGTTTTTT. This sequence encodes CSAPRQGADTGELFF.

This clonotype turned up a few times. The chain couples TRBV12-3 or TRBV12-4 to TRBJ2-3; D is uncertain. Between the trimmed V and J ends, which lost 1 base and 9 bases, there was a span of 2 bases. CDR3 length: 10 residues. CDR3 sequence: CASSLGTQYF. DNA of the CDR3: TGTGCCAGCAGTTTAGGAACGCAGTATTTT.

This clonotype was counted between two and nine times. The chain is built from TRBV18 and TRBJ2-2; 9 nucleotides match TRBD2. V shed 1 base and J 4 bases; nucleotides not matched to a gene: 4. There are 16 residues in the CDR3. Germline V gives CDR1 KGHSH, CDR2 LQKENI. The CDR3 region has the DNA TGTGCCAGCTCACCACAAGCGGGAGGAAGCACCGGGGAGCTGTTTTTT. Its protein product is CASSPQAGGSTGELFF.

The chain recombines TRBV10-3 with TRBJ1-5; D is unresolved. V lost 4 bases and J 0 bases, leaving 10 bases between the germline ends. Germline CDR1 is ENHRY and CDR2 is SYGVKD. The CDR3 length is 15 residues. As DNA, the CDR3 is TGTGCCATCAGTGTAAAGGGAAATAGCAATCAGCCCCAGCATTTT. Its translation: CAISVKGNSNQPQHF.

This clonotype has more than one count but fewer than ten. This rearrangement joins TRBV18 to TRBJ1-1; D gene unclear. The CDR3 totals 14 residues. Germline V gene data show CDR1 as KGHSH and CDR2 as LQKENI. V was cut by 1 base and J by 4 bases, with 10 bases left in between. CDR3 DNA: TGTGCCAGCTCACCACAGGAGGTAGGCACTGAAGCTTTCTTT. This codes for CASSPQEVGTEAFF. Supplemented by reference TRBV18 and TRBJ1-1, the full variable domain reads NAGVMQNPRHLVRRRGQEARLRCSPMKGHSHVYWYRQLPEEGLKFMVYLQKENIIDESGMPKERFSAEFPKEGPSILRIQQVVRGDSAAYFCASSPQEVGTEAFFGQGTRLTVV.

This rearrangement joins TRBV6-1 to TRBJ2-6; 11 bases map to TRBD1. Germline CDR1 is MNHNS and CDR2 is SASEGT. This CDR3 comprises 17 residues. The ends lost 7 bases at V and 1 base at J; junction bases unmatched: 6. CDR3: CASKRDRGNSGANVLTF. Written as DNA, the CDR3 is TGTGCCAGCAAAAGGGACAGGGGGAATTCTGGGGCCAACGTCCTGACTTTC.

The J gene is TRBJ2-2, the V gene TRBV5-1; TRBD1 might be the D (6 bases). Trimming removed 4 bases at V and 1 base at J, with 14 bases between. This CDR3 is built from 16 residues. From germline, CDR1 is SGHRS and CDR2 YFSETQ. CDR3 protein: CASSPQGRRNTGELFF. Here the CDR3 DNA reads TGCGCCAGCAGCCCGCAGGGGAGAAGGAACACCGGGGAGCTGTTTTTT.

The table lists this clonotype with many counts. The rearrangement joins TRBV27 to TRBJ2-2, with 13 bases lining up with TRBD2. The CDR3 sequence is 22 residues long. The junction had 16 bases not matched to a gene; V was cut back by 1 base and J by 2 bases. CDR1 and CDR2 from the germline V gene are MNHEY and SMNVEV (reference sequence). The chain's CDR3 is CASSLYLPGLAGTNTNTGELFF. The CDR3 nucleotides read TGTGCCAGCAGTTTATACCTACCGGGACTAGCGGGAACCAATACTAACACCGGGGAGCTGTTTTTT.

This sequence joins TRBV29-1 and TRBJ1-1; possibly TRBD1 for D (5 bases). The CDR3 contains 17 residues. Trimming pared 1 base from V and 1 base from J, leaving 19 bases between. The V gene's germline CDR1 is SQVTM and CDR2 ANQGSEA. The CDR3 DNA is TGCAGCGTTGAAGGGGGCAGACGGACGGGACCGAACACTGAAGCTTTCTTT. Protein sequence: CSVEGGRRTGPNTEAFF. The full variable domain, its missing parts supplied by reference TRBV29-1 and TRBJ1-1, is SAVISQKPSRDICQRGTSLTIQCQVDSQVTMMFWYRQQPGQSLTLIATANQGSEATYESGFVIDKFPISRPNLTFSTLTVSNMSPEDSSIYLCSVEGGRRTGPNTEAFFGQGTRLTVV.

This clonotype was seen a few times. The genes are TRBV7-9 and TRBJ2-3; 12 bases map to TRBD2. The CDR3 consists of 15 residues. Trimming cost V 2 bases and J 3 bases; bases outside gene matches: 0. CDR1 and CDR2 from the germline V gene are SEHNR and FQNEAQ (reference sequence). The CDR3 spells CASSLTSGGTDTQYF. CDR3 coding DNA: TGTGCCAGCAGCTTAACTAGCGGGGGGACAGATACGCAGTATTTT.

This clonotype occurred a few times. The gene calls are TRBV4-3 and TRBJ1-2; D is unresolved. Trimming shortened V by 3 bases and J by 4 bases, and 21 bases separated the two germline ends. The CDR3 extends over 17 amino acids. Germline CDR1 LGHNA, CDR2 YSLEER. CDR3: CASSQEVYGPPLYGYTF. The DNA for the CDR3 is TGCGCCAGCAGCCAGGAGGTTTACGGACCACCCCTCTATGGCTACACCTTC.

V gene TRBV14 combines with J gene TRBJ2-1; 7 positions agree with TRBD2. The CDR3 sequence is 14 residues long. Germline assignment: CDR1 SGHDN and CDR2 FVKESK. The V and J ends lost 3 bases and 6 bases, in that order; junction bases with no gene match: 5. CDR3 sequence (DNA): TGTGCCAGCAGCCAGTTGGGGGGGTCCAATGAGCAGTTCTTC. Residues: CASSQLGGSNEQFF.

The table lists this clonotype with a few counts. For the CDR3, the DNA is TGCAGTGCTAAAGGAGAACTCTATGGCTACACCTTC. Its translation is CSAKGELYGYTF. The J gene is TRBJ1-2, the V gene TRBV20-1, with D uncertain. Germline-derived CDR1 and CDR2 are DFQATT and SNEGSKA (reference sequence). There are 12 residues in the CDR3. Trimming removed 4 bases from V and 4 bases from J, with 10 bases in between.